The 10 T cell receptor beta chains given below trace back to one sample, sequenced in a study of blood T cell repertoires in COVID-19. Here immunoSEQ multiplex PCR was the method, and the copy in TCRdb shows in-frame clones only, minus some. The sample records nearly 45,000 clones, approximately 86% being singletons. Material: peripheral blood. The receptors derive from a woman at least 80 years old with acute or convalescent COVID-19.

V usage is TRBV15 and J usage is TRBJ2-1, with D perhaps TRBD1 (5 bases). V was trimmed by 1 base and J by 3 bases, leaving 10 bases between them. This CDR3 spans 15 amino acids. Germline CDR1 is LNHNV and CDR2 is YYDKDF (reference sequence). DNA for the CDR3: TGTGCCACCAGCAGAGGCCAGGGTCTCTACAATGAGCAGTTCTTC. Amino acids: CATSRGQGLYNEQFF.

This rearrangement joins TRBV5-8 to TRBJ1-2; 9 positions agree with TRBD1. CDR3 length equals 15 residues. Germline V gives CDR1 SGHTS, CDR2 YDEGEE. Unmatched junction bases numbered 9, after V lost 5 bases and J lost 4 bases. The CDR3 DNA reads as TGTGCCAGCAGGCTCCGGGACAGGGACTCCTATGGCTACACCTTC. Its translation is CASRLRDRDSYGYTF.

This chain connects TRBV15 to TRBJ2-2; 13 bases fit TRBD2. Germline V gene lookup returns CDR1 LNHNV and CDR2 YYDKDF (reference sequence). The CDR3 spans 23 residues. Trimming took 5 bases from V and 0 from J; bases not matched to a gene: 21. This CDR3 reads CATSAGRNYPPTSGRTNTGELFF. The CDR3 bases are TGTGCCACCAGCGCAGGACGAAATTACCCCCCGACTAGCGGGAGGACGAACACCGGGGAGCTGTTTTTT.

V and J are TRBV6-5 and TRBJ2-7; maybe TRBD1 (6 bases). The CDR3 totals 14 residues. Per the germline V gene, CDR1 is MNHEY and CDR2 is SVGAGI. Trimming cost V 6 bases and J 6 bases, with 18 bases left between them. CDR3 nucleotide sequence: TGTGCCAGCAGGGTCTTGGGGGCCGCGGGCGAGCAGTACTTC. The encoded protein is CASRVLGAAGEQYF.

V usage is TRBV18 and J usage is TRBJ1-1; 7 bases line up with TRBD1. CDR1 KGHSH and CDR2 LQKENI come from the germline V gene. The CDR3 covers 13 residues. J lost 4 bases, V lost 1 base, and 0 bases had no gene match. Here the CDR3 reads CASSPQGATEAFF. DNA of the CDR3: TGTGCCAGCTCACCACAGGGGGCCACTGAAGCTTTCTTT.

The V gene is TRBV6-5, the J gene TRBJ1-4, with TRBD1 identical over 10 bases. V shed 5 bases and J 7 bases; nucleotides not matched to a gene: 4. Looked up from germline, CDR1 is MNHEY and CDR2 is SVGAGI. The CDR3 covers 14 residues. CDR3 residues: CASSRDRGGEKLFF. CDR3 in DNA: TGTGCCAGCAGTAGGGACAGGGGTGGTGAAAAACTGTTTTTT.

In its sample, this clone was seen once. This chain uses TRBV30 with TRBJ2-1; the match to TRBD2 covers 9 bases. CDR1 GTSNPN and CDR2 SVGIG come from the germline V gene (reference sequence). V dropped 0 bases and J dropped 10; count of bases not matched to a gene: 13. This CDR3 region has 16 residues. The chain's CDR3 is CAWSVRALAGLREQFF. The CDR3 nucleotides read TGTGCCTGGAGTGTTCGTGCCCTAGCGGGACTTCGGGAGCAGTTCTTC.

The gene calls are TRBV10-2 and TRBJ2-7; 8 bases are a match to TRBD2. The CDR3 consists of 16 residues. The V and J ends lost 8 bases and 6 bases, in that order; junction bases with no gene match: 18. In germline, CDR1 is WSHSY, CDR2 SAAADI. CDR3 in DNA: TGCGCCAGCGGCCCGGAAAACCATGGACTAGCCGGCGAGCAGTACTTC. Protein sequence: CASGPENHGLAGEQYF.

The CDR3 protein is CASSTTGFSNQPQHF. CDR3 nucleotides: TGTGCCAGCAGCACGACAGGGTTTTCCAATCAGCCCCAGCATTTT. The chain employs TRBV28 and TRBJ1-5; 7 bases map to TRBD1. J gave up 3 bases and V 6 bases, and 8 bases lay outside the gene matches. CDR1 and CDR2 from the germline V gene are MDHEN and SYDVKM. The CDR3 spans 15 residues.

This clone was counted only a few times. This chain connects TRBV5-1 to TRBJ2-1; D call uncertain. Germline V CDR1 and CDR2: SGHRS, YFSETQ. V was cut by 1 base and J by 6 bases, with 11 bases left in between. The length of the CDR3 is 14 residues. Written as DNA, the CDR3 is TGCGCCAGCAGCTTGCAGGCCCCCACCAATGAGCAGTTCTTC. This translates into CASSLQAPTNEQFF.